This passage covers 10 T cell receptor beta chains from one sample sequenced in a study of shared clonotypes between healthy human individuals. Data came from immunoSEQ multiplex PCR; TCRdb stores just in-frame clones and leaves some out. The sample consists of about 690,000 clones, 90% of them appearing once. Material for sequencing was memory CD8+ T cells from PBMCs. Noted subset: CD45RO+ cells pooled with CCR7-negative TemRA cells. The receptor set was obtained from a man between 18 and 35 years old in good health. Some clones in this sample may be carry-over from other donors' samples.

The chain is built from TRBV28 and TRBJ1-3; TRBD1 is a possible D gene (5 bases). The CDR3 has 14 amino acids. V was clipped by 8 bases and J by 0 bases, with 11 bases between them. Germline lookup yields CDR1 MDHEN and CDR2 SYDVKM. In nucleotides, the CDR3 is TGTGCCAGCCGGGACTTAGGCTCTGGAAACACCATATATTTT. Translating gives CASRDLGSGNTIYF. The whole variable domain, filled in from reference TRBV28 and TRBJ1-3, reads DVKVTQSSRYLVKRTGEKVFLECVQDMDHENMFWYRQDPGLGLRLIYFSYDVKMKEKGDIPEGYSVSREKKERFSLILESASTNQTSMYLCASRDLGSGNTIYFGEGSWLTVV.

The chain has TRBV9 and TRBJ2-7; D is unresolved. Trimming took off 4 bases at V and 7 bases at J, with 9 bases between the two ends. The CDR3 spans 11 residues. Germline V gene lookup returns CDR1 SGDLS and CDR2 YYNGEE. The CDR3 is CASSSAGEQYF. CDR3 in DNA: TGTGCCAGCAGCTCCGCCGGGGAGCAGTACTTC.

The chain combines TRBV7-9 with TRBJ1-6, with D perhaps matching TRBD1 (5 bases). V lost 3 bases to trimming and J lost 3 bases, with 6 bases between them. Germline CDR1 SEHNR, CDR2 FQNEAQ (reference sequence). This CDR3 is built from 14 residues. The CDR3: CASSFDSYNSPLHF. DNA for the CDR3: TGTGCCAGCAGCTTCGACAGCTATAATTCACCCCTCCACTTT.

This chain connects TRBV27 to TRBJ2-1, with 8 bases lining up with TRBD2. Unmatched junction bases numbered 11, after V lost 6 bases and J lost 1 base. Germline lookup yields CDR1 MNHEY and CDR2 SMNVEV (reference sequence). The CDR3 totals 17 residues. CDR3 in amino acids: CASSFSAGLVSYNEQFF. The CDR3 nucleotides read TGTGCCAGCAGCTTCTCCGCGGGACTAGTTTCCTACAATGAGCAGTTCTTC.

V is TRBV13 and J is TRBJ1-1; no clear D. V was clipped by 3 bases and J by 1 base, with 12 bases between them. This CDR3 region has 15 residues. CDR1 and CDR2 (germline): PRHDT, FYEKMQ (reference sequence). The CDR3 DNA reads TGTGCCAGCAGCTTGGGAAACCCTGGGAACACTGAAGCTTTCTTT. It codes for CASSLGNPGNTEAFF.

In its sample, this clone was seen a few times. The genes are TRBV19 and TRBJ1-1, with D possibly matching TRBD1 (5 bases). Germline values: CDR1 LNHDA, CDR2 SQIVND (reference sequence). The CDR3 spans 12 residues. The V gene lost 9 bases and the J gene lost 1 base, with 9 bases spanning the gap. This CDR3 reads CARTTENTEAFF. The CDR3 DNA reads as TGTGCCAGAACGACAGAGAACACTGAAGCTTTCTTT.

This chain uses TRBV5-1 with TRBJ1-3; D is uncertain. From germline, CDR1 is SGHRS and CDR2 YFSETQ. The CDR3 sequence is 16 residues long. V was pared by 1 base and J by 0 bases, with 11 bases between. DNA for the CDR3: TGCGCCAGCAGCTTGCTGGCAGGCTACTCTGGAAACACCATATATTTT. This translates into CASSLLAGYSGNTIYF. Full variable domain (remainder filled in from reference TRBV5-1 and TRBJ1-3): KAGVTQTPRYLIKTRGQQVTLSCSPISGHRSVSWYQQTPGQGLQFLFEYFSETQRNKGNFPGRFSGRQFSNSRSEMNVSTLELGDSALYLCASSLLAGYSGNTIYFGEGSWLTVV.

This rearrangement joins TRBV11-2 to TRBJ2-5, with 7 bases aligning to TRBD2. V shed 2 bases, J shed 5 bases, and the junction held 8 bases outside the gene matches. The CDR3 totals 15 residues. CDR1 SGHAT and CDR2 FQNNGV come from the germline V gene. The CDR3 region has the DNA TGTGCCAGCAGCTTAATAGGCGGGAGTGGGGAGACCCAGTACTTC. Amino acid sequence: CASSLIGGSGETQYF.

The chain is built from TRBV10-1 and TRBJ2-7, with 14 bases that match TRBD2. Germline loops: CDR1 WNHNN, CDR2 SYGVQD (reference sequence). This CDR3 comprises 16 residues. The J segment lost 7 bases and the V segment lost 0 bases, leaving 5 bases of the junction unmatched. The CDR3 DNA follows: TGCGCCAGCAGTGAGTCTCGGACTAGCGGGAGGAATGAGCAGTACTTC. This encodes CASSESRTSGRNEQYF.

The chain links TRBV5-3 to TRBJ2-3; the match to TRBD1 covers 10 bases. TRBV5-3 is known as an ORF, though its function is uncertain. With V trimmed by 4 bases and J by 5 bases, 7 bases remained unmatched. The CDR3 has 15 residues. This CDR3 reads CARSGRTGGRDTQYF. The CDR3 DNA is TGTGCCAGAAGCGGTCGGACAGGGGGTAGAGATACGCAGTATTTT.